This TCR beta chain was sequenced during a study of CD8 T cells in Susac syndrome. Random hexamers served to reverse transcribe roughly 0.5 to 1 ug RNA. TCRdb fed the immunoSEQ multiplex PCR reads into MiXCR, producing one record per CDR3 protein. Of 400,000 to 550,000 distinct CDR3 sequences listed, more than 80% are singletons. The TCR sequence derives from a human donor with multiple sclerosis. Source material: CD8+ T cells from PBMCs.

Written as DNA, the CDR3 is TGTGCCAGCAGTTATTCGGTTCACCCACCCCAAGAGACCCAGTACTTC. The encoded protein is CASSYSVHPPQETQYF. The rearrangement joins TRBV6-5 to TRBJ2-5; no clear D gene. This CDR3 has 16 amino acids. Trimming removed 3 bases from V and 1 base from J, with 15 bases in between. Germline CDR1 MNHEY, CDR2 SVGAGI.